The present TCR beta chain was sequenced within a study of blood T cell repertoires in COVID-19. Clones were read by immunoSEQ multiplex PCR, and TCRdb kept only the in-frame ones, dropping some. The sample has more than 65,000 clones; roughly 86% are singletons. The sequenced material came from peripheral blood. The TCR was taken from a woman between 45 and 65 years old with acute or convalescent COVID-19.

This CDR3 is CSAKGLVETQYF. The CDR3 coding sequence is TGCAGCGCCAAGGGGTTGGTAGAGACCCAGTACTTC. This sequence joins TRBV29-1 and TRBJ2-5, with a possible D match to TRBD1 (5 bases). Germline V gene lookup returns CDR1 SQVTM and CDR2 ANQGSEA. The V end lost 7 bases, the J end lost 4 bases, and 13 bases lay between the germline ends. CDR3 length equals 12 residues.